Listed here are 5 T cell receptor beta chains from one sample, sequenced in a study of cytomegalovirus exposure and HLA in healthy donors. Primers included in the PCR were 60 Vbeta and 13 Jbeta primers. Assay: immunoSEQ multiplex PCR; the TCRdb copy retains only in-frame clones and omits some. This sample has more than 140,000 clones, with over 70% found just once. Sequencing was done on a sample of PBMCs. The receptors shown here come from a man under 40 in good health and CMV-seropositive.

V gene TRBV23-1 combines with J gene TRBJ2-3; 8 nucleotides line up with TRBD1. TRBV23-1 is an open reading frame whose function is uncertain. The CDR3 runs 16 residues. After removal of 4 bases from V and 6 bases from J, the junction contained 12 bases not matched to a gene. CDR3 nucleotide sequence: TGCGCCAGCAGTCCAAGGACAGGGATCGTTTTTGATACGCAGTATTTT. Protein: CASSPRTGIVFDTQYF.

The gene calls are TRBV6-1 and TRBJ1-4; weak D call: TRBD1 (6 bases). The CDR3 has 15 residues. Trimming pared 6 bases from V and 7 bases from J, leaving 18 bases between. Germline lookup yields CDR1 MNHNS and CDR2 SASEGT. In DNA form, the CDR3 reads TGTGCCAGCAGGGGAAGGTGGGGGCCGGGTGAAAAACTGTTTTTT. Protein: CASRGRWGPGEKLFF.

J is TRBJ2-3 and V is TRBV2; 7 bases are shared with TRBD1. After removal of 5 bases from V and 6 bases from J, the junction contained 20 bases not matched to a gene. This CDR3 comprises 18 residues. CDR1 and CDR2 from the germline V gene are SNHLY and FYNNEI. The CDR3 DNA sequence: TGTGCCAGCAGTCCAAAGGAAAAGAGGGGGCCACGTTTGGATACGCAGTATTTT. This codes for CASSPKEKRGPRLDTQYF.

The V call is TRBV30, the J call TRBJ2-3, with D possibly matching TRBD2 (5 bases). Per the germline V gene, CDR1 is GTSNPN and CDR2 is SVGIG (reference sequence). V was trimmed by 4 bases and J by 9 bases, leaving 11 bases between them. CDR3 length: 11 residues. In DNA, the CDR3 is TGTGCCTGGAATGAGCCGGGGACGCAGTATTTT. Its protein is CAWNEPGTQYF.

The chain recombines TRBV21-1 with TRBJ2-3; the table's D call of TRBD2 was not tested on the DNA. TRBV21-1 is an annotated pseudogene. The CDR3 has 8 residues. CDR3: CASSAAPF. As DNA, the CDR3 is TGTGCCAGCAGCGCGGCACCTTTT.